The rows below give T cell receptor beta chains drawn from one sample of a study of coeliac disease. Method: immunoSEQ multiplex PCR; TCRdb's copy keeps in-frame clones and lacks some. The sample records over 3,500 clones, 69% being singletons. Material for sequencing was intraepithelial lymphocytes from the gut. The receptors originated from a man aged 25-45 years with celiac disease. Both conserved end residues are part of each CDR3. The D gene is left open where the match is weak. Only some rows state a clone size, as once, few, many or a class for expanded clones.

size | J | D | V | DNA | CDR3
. | TRBJ1-1 | TRBD1 | TRBV27 | TGTGCCAGCAGTCCCAATCGGGACAGAAACACTGAAGCTTTCTTT | CASSPNRDRNTEAFF
. | TRBJ1-5 | . | TRBV4-1 | TGCGCCAGCAGCCAATATGGTGTGCGGCCCCAGCATTTT | CASSQYGVRPQHF
. | TRBJ2-3 | TRBD2 | TRBV7-7 | TGTGCCAGCAGCCCCGGGGGGGCTACGCAGTATTTT | CASSPGGATQYF
. | TRBJ1-1 | . | TRBV2 | TGTGCCAGCAGTGACGGGAACACTAAAGCTTTCTTT | CASSDGNTKAFF
. | TRBJ2-6 | . | TRBV28 | TGTGCCAGCAGTTTATGGCAGGGATCGTCGGTGTCCTCTGGGGCCAACGTCCTGACTTTC | CASSLWQGSSVSSGANVLTF
. | TRBJ1-2 | . | TRBV11-3 | TGTGCCAGCAGCCCATTCTGCGGAGTCCCTAATTATAACTATGGCTACACCTTC | CASSPFCGVPNYNYGYTF
few | TRBJ2-5 | . | TRBV7-8 | TGTGCCAGCAGCTTAGGGACTTCGCAAGAGACCCAGTACTTC | CASSLGTSQETQYF
few | TRBJ2-5 | . | TRBV28 | TGTGCCAGCAGTTTATTACAGACCCCAGAGACCCAGTACTTC | CASSLLQTPETQYF
. | TRBJ2-7 | . | TRBV7-2 | TGTGCCAGCAGCTTAGGGCACGGGACCTACGAGCAGTACTTC | CASSLGHGTYEQYF
. | TRBJ2-7 | . | TRBV4-3 | TGCGCCAGCAGCCAAGACCTAAATCGGGGGTACGAGCAGTACTTC | CASSQDLNRGYEQYF
. | TRBJ1-2 | . | TRBV6-1 | TGTGCCAGCAGGACCACAGATACACCTAACTATGGCTACACCTTC | CASRTTDTPNYGYTF
. | TRBJ1-1 | . | TRBV19 | TGTGCCAGTAGCTCTCCGGGACAAACGAACACTGAAGCTTTCTTT | CASSSPGQTNTEAFF
. | TRBJ1-2 | . | TRBV7-9 | TGTGCCAGCAGCTCCGGAGCCCACAGGGAACTTCGCGGCTACACCTTC | CASSSGAHRELRGYTF
. | TRBJ2-7 | . | TRBV5-4 | TGTGCCAGCAGCTTGGACAGGGTCTCCTACGAGCAGTACTTC | CASSLDRVSYEQYF
few | TRBJ2-7 | TRBD2 | TRBV6-6 | TGTGCCAGCAGAGTAGCGGGAGTTTCCTACGAGCAGTACTTC | CASRVAGVSYEQYF
. | TRBJ2-2 | TRBD1 | TRBV5-1 | TGTGCCAGCACAAGGACAGGGTCGAACACCGGGGAGCTGTTATTTTTT | CASTRTGSNTGELLFF
. | TRBJ1-4 | TRBD1 | TRBV25-1 | TGTGCCAGCAGTGAGGACAGGGGGGAAGTGTTTTTT | CASSEDRGEVFF
medium-sized | TRBJ2-7 | TRBD1 | TRBV5-5 | TGTGCCAGCAGCTCAGTCCCGGGACAGGGACCGGGCCACGAGCAGTACTTC | CASSSVPGQGPGHEQYF
. | TRBJ2-1 | TRBD2 | TRBV7-2 | TGTGCCAGCAGCTTATTTGGGGGACTAGCGGGAAAGGAGGAGCAGTTCTTC | CASSLFGGLAGKEEQFF
. | TRBJ2-5 | TRBD1 | TRBV2 | TGTGCCAGCAGTCCCCGGGACAGGGCTCAAGAGACCCAGTACTTC | CASSPRDRAQETQYF
. | TRBJ2-3 | . | TRBV7-2 | TGTGCCAGCAGCCGCCAGGGTAACACAGATACGCAGTATTTT | CASSRQGNTDTQYF
. | TRBJ1-4 | . | TRBV6-1 | TGTGCCAGCAGTGAAGCTTTGTTGGGCAGGGTGGGGGAAAAACTGTTTTTT | CASSEALLGRVGEKLFF
. | TRBJ2-5 | . | TRBV18 | TGTGCCAGCTCACCACCGGGGGGATTGGAGACCCAGTACTTC | CASSPPGGLETQYF
. | TRBJ2-7 | TRBD2 | TRBV5-4 | TGTGCCAGCAGCTTAGCTAGCGGGAGAGACGAGCAGTACTTC | CASSLASGRDEQYF
. | TRBJ1-1 | . | TRBV6-1 | TGTGCCACCGCGAAGGGGGACACGAACACTGAAGCTTTCTTT | CATAKGDTNTEAFF
few | TRBJ1-5 | . | TRBV6-6 | TGTGCCAGCAGAGGGCAGGCCGAGGGTGTGCCCCAGCATTTT | CASRGQAEGVPQHF
once | TRBJ2-1 | TRBD1 | TRBV14 | TGTGCCAGCAGCCAAGTCTATGGGACAGCCTACAATGAGCAGTTCTTC | CASSQVYGTAYNEQFF